This is a list of T cell receptor beta chains from one sample in a study of CD8 T cells in Susac syndrome. TCRdb used MiXCR to reprocess the immunoSEQ multiplex PCR reads, holding one entry per CDR3 protein. The table lists over 350,000 distinct CDR3 sequences, approximately 85% of them singletons. Specimen: CD8+ T cells from PBMCs. All receptors come from a human donor with multiple sclerosis. Each CDR3 is given with its conserved first and last residue. The D gene is left open where the match is weak. Clone sizes are given selectively: once, few, many, or a class where the clone is expanded.

v_gene	j_gene	d_gene	abundance	CDR3aa
TRBV5-8	TRBJ1-1	NA	NA	CASSFPTGRGHTEAFF
TRBV30	TRBJ2-7	TRBD2	NA	CAWSVRASGVYEQYF
TRBV20-1	TRBJ2-5	NA	NA	CSVIRLVHVLETQYF
TRBV7-9	TRBJ2-5	NA	NA	CASSSARGEETQYF
TRBV4-1	TRBJ1-2	TRBD1	NA	CASSQDAGGSSYGFTF
TRBV28	TRBJ1-2	TRBD1	NA	CASTTTGLYGYTF
TRBV12-3/TRBV12-4	TRBJ1-5	TRBD1	NA	CASSFRTGTDNSNQPQHF
TRBV2	TRBJ2-5	TRBD1	NA	CAPRPRQGAGVEETQYF
TRBV4-1	TRBJ2-7	NA	NA	CASSQEGGASSYEQYF
TRBV19	TRBJ2-4	NA	once	CASSSFGGPQNIQYF
TRBV28	TRBJ2-7	TRBD1	NA	CASSLCGFCWDREFYEQYF
TRBV30	TRBJ1-2	NA	NA	CAWSTPPDTGGYTF
TRBV2	TRBJ2-2	NA	once	CASNAENTGELFF
TRBV5-5	TRBJ2-7	TRBD1	NA	CASSPTPGQGLEQYF
TRBV9	TRBJ2-7	NA	NA	CASSVGPSSYEQYF